This T cell receptor (beta chain) was found in a study of Graves' ophthalmopathy and Graves' hyperthyroidism. Study at large: Blood was drawn at initial diagnosis, before any treatment.

Researchers took RNA transcripts and amplified TCR beta CDR3 regions from them. The first round was an RT-PCR with HTBI primers, and the second round was a multiplex PCR. TCRdb re-called the multiplex PCR reads through MiXCR, storing one row per CDR3 protein. Of over 650,000 distinct CDR3 sequences in the sample, roughly 41% were seen once. The PBMC fraction was derived from around 10 ml of fresh peripheral blood. Overall study results and limits: Ophthalmopathy progression predictions by the model showed 72.22% specificity and approximately 70% sensitivity.

This clonotype was seen repeatedly, ten times or more. The antigen remains unidentified. Trimming left V 5 bases short and J 6 bases short, with 11 bases between. The CDR3 runs 13 residues. Germline V CDR1 and CDR2: SQVTM, ANQGSEA. Material: peripheral blood. This receptor was identified in an adult man with Graves' ophthalmopathy. The chain uses TRBV29-1 and TRBJ1-6; maybe TRBD1 (5 bases). CDR3 in DNA: TGCAGCGTTACAACAGGCCTTAATTCACCCCTCCACTTT. It codes for CSVTTGLNSPLHF.